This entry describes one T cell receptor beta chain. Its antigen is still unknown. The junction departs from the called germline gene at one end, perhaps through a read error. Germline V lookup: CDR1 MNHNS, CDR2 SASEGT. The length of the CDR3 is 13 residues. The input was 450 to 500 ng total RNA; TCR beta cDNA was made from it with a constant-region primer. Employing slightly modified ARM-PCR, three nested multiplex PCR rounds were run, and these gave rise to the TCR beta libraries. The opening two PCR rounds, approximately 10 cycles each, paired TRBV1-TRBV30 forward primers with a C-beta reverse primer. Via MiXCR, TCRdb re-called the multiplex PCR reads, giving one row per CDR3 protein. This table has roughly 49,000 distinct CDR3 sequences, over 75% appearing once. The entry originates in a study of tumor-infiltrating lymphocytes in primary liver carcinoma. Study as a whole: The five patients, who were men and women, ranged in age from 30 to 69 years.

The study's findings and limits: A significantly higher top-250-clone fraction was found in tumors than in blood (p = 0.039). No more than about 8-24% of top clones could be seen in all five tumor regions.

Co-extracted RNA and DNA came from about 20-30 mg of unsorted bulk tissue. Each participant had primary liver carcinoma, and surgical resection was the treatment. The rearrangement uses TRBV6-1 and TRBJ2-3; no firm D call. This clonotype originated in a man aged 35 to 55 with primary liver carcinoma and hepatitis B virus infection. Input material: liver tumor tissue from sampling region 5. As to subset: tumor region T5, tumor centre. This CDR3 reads CARSESDTVTQYF. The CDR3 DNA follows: TGTGCCAGGAGTGAGTCCGACACAGTTACGCAGTATTTT.